This T cell receptor (beta chain) was sequenced for a study of regulatory T cells in long-lasting Graves disease. Study observations and caveats: TRBV28, TRBJ1-2 and TRBJ2-5 were segments that persistent disease favored.

This CDR3 has 12 residues. CDR1 and CDR2 (germline): MNHNS, SASEGT. This clonotype was found many times. Its antigen is still unknown. One end of the junction varies from germline; a read error may be responsible. Relying on iRepertoire HTBI primers and Arm-PCR of CDR3 regions, the team built TCR beta libraries. One entry per CDR3 protein results from TCRdb running MiXCR on the multiplex PCR reads. The sample shows about 560,000 distinct CDR3 sequences, 15% to 20% of them seen only once. Described time point: newly diagnosed GD, antithyroid drugs for less than 3 months. The TCR library was made from RNA that had been extracted from PBMCs in TRIzol. This sample also belongs to another study, concerning T cells in Graves' hyperthyroidism and ophthalmopathy. In that study: When ophthalmopathy did not progress within 18 months, Graves' hyperthyroidism was considered stable. Blood also held most thyroid clonotypes expanded beyond 0.001.

This receptor was identified in a man between 18 and 35 years old with Graves disease. Sequenced material: peripheral blood mononuclear cells (PBMCs), taken at new diagnosis, from a patient treated with antithyroid drugs. This chain links TRBV6-1 with TRBJ1-1; maybe TRBD1 (5 bases). This CDR3 reads CASRGVNTEAFF. The CDR3 region has the DNA TGTGCTAGCAGAGGGGTGAACACTGAAGCTTTCTTT.